This TCR beta chain was profiled in a study of PD-1 blockade in mismatch repair-deficient tumors. Study background: All were previously treated, progressing patients with 12 mismatch repair-deficient cancer types.

Every patient had mismatch repair deficiency by PCR or immunohistochemistry. Three pembrolizumab responders had their TCRs sequenced. Profiling relied on immunoSEQ multiplex PCR, and the TCRdb table lists in-frame clones only, not all of them. The sample lists over 100,000 clones; 65% to 80% were seen once. Findings of the study overall: Rapid post-treatment expansion, then contraction, generally preceding radiologic response, marked tumor-resident clones.

Germline V CDR1 and CDR2: MNHEY, SMNVEV (reference sequence). This CDR3 is 15 amino acids long. V was cut by 3 bases and J by 5 bases, with 16 bases left in between. Note on this clone: Its antigen remains unknown.

The specimen comprised peripheral blood, sampled just over 59 weeks after starting pembrolizumab. The clonotype originates from an adult with mismatch repair-deficient cancer. The chain recombines TRBV27 with TRBJ1-2, with a possible D match to TRBD1 (6 bases). For the CDR3, the DNA is TGTGCCAGCAGTTTGGCCCCCCAGGGGAGATATGGCTACACCTTC. This sequence encodes CASSLAPQGRYGYTF.